The 5 T cell receptor beta chains given below trace back to one sample, sequenced in a study of cytomegalovirus exposure and HLA in healthy donors (dated by TCRdb to the late 2010s). Receptor libraries were prepared by the immunoSEQ multiplex PCR assay. The multiplex PCR relied on a mix of 60 forward primers for TCR Vbeta segments and 13 reverse primers for TCR Jbeta segments. The immuneACCESS repertoire file appears here via TCRdb, limited to in-frame rearrangements. These files lack a portion of the clones; in checked studies, under half of the deficit traces to unresolved V genes, and the cause of the others is not known. Present in this sample are 86,000 or so clones, around 75% of which were seen just once. The top ten clonotypes cover under 15% of the sample. The material sequenced was PBMCs. These receptors were collected from a woman aged 40 to 55 in good health and CMV-seropositive.

Comment on this clone: In this CDR3 the conserved last residue, phenylalanine or tryptophan, is missing, so a read error is likely. The rearrangement uses TRBV7-2 and TRBJ1-1; a possible D gene is TRBD1 (6 bases). Trimming stripped 4 bases from V and 1 base from J, with 10 bases between. The germline gives CDR1 SGHTA, CDR2 FQGNSA. The CDR3 contains 14 residues. CDR3 sequence (DNA): TGTGCCAGCAGCTCACAGGGTTCGAACACTGAAGCTTTCTCT. It translates to CASSSQGSNTEAFS.

V gene TRBV11-2 combines with J gene TRBJ2-7, with a weak D call TRBD2 (6 bases). V dropped 1 base and J dropped 6 bases, with 13 bases sitting between them. The CDR3 is made up of 14 amino acids. Germline loops: CDR1 SGHAT, CDR2 FQNNGV. DNA for the CDR3: TGTGCCAGCAGCTTAGGCGCGGGGTACCTCGAGCAGTACTTC. Translation gives CASSLGAGYLEQYF. The full variable domain, in which reference TRBV11-2 and TRBJ2-7 provide the parts outside the CDR3, is EAGVAQSPRYKIIEKRQSVAFWCNPISGHATLYWYQQILGQGPKLLIQFQNNGVVDDSQLPKDRFSAERLKGVDSTLKIQPAKLEDSAVYLCASSLGAGYLEQYFGPGTRLTVT.

The chain carries TRBV28 and TRBJ2-7; 7 bases fit TRBD1. V shed 9 bases and J 1 base; nucleotides not matched to a gene: 6. The CDR3 length is 13 residues. CDR1 is MDHEN, CDR2 SYDVKM, per germline. The CDR3 reads CASGQALSYEQYF. For the CDR3, the DNA is TGTGCCAGTGGACAGGCCCTTTCCTACGAGCAGTACTTC.

The chain links TRBV7-2 to TRBJ1-5, with D possibly TRBD1 on 6 matching bases. This CDR3 spans 18 amino acids. V shed 0 bases and J shed 2 bases, with 17 bases lying between them. The V gene's germline CDR1 is SGHTA and CDR2 FQGNSA. The CDR3 DNA is TGTGCCAGCAGCTTAGCAGCGGAGTCACAGGGAGGCAATCAGCCCCAGCATTTT. It codes for CASSLAAESQGGNQPQHF.

The rearrangement joins TRBV5-1 to TRBJ2-2, with a tentative D call TRBD1 (5 bases). The CDR3 is made up of 15 amino acids. Germline CDR1 and CDR2: SGHRS and YFSETQ. Trimming removed 5 bases from V and 7 bases from J, with 18 bases in between. CDR3 DNA: TGCGCCAGCAGTTCCGAAGCAAGGGGCGTCGGGGAGCTGTTTTTT. The encoded protein is CASSSEARGVGELFF. The variable domain in full, with the rest retrieved from reference TRBV5-1 and TRBJ2-2, is KAGVTQTPRYLIKTRGQQVTLSCSPISGHRSVSWYQQTPGQGLQFLFEYFSETQRNKGNFPGRFSGRQFSNSRSEMNVSTLELGDSALYLCASSSEARGVGELFFGEGSRLTVL.